These 14 T cell receptor beta chains were sequenced from one sample in a study of control samples from healthy donors and cancer patients. Clones were read by immunoSEQ multiplex PCR, and TCRdb kept only the in-frame ones, dropping some. The sample shows 25,000 or so clones, 65% to 90% of them seen only once. The sample comprised PBMCs. Receptors were obtained from an older woman with head and neck cancer.

V and J are TRBV5-4 and TRBJ2-5; TRBD2 might be the D (6 bases). Germline V gene lookup returns CDR1 SGHNT and CDR2 YYREEE (reference sequence). Trimming took off 5 bases at V and 2 bases at J, with 10 bases between the two ends. The CDR3 loop spans 13 amino acids. The CDR3 region is CASSLSGQETQYF. The CDR3 DNA reads as TGTGCCAGCAGTCTAAGCGGGCAAGAGACCCAGTACTTC.

The V gene is TRBV7-9, the J gene TRBJ1-1; maybe TRBD1 (5 bases). Germline assignment: CDR1 SEHNR and CDR2 FQNEAQ (reference sequence). This CDR3 is 13 amino acids long. Trimming cost V 6 bases and J 0 bases, with 8 bases left between them. The CDR3 region has the DNA TGTGCCAGCAGTCCGACAGTGAACACTGAAGCTTTCTTT. Its protein is CASSPTVNTEAFF.

This chain uses TRBV11-2 with TRBJ2-7, with D tentatively TRBD2 (5 bases). Germline V gene sequence: CDR1 SGHAT, CDR2 FQNNGV. Trimming pared 4 bases from V and 8 bases from J, leaving 18 bases between. The CDR3 covers 14 residues. This chain's CDR3 is CASSSLPSRAKQYF. In nucleotides, the CDR3 is TGTGCCAGCAGCTCCTTGCCTAGCAGAGCGAAGCAGTACTTC. Supplemented by reference TRBV11-2 and TRBJ2-7, the full variable domain reads EAGVAQSPRYKIIEKRQSVAFWCNPISGHATLYWYQQILGQGPKLLIQFQNNGVVDDSQLPKDRFSAERLKGVDSTLKIQPAKLEDSAVYLCASSSLPSRAKQYFGPGTRLTVT.

The chain links TRBV4-1 to TRBJ2-1; D may be TRBD1 (6 bases). Trimming stripped 4 bases from V and 8 bases from J, with 15 bases between. Looked up from germline, CDR1 is MGHRA and CDR2 is YSYEKL. This CDR3 comprises 14 residues. For the CDR3, the DNA is TGCGCCAGCAGCCCAGGGGCAGGTTGGTATGAGCAGTTCTTC. Amino acid sequence: CASSPGAGWYEQFF.

This clone showed up just a few times. V gene TRBV4-2 combines with J gene TRBJ1-1; D not certain. Germline loops: CDR1 LGHNA, CDR2 YNFKEQ. The CDR3 loop spans 12 amino acids. The ends were cut back, 3 bases at V and 4 bases at J, with 6 bases in the middle. CDR3 protein: CASSHWGTEAFF. The CDR3 DNA follows: TGTGCCAGCAGCCACTGGGGCACTGAAGCTTTCTTT.

The V and J genes are TRBV2 and TRBJ2-3; D ambiguous. From germline, CDR1 is SNHLY and CDR2 FYNNEI. The CDR3 spans 15 residues. V dropped 3 bases and J dropped 1 base, with 11 bases sitting between them. CDR3 sequence: CASSDGGEGTDTQYF. DNA of the CDR3: TGTGCCAGCAGTGATGGTGGCGAGGGCACAGATACGCAGTATTTT.

A few counts support this clone. The rearrangement links TRBV20-1 to TRBJ2-7, with 11 bases that match TRBD2. J was trimmed by 6 bases and V by 3 bases; bases with no gene match: 7. From germline, CDR1 is DFQATT and CDR2 SNEGSKA (reference sequence). The CDR3 contains 14 residues. The DNA for the CDR3 is TGCAGTGCTAGTGTAGCGGGAGGGCCGGGCGAGCAGTACTTC. This gives the protein CSASVAGGPGEQYF.

The rearrangement links TRBV13 to TRBJ2-6; D remains unclear. CDR3 length: 18 residues. Trimming took 2 bases from V and 0 from J, leaving 14 bases between them. CDR1 is PRHDT and CDR2 is FYEKMQ in the germline V gene (reference sequence). CDR3 protein: CASSLIRSADSGANVLTF. The CDR3 DNA follows: TGTGCCAGCAGCTTAATTCGGTCAGCCGACTCTGGGGCCAACGTCCTGACTTTC.

This sequence joins TRBV10-3 and TRBJ2-2, with D perhaps matching TRBD1 or TRBD2 (5 bases each). Trimming shortened V by 3 bases and J by 7 bases, and 9 bases separated the two germline ends. Germline CDR1 reads ENHRY; CDR2 reads SYGVKD. The CDR3 runs 13 residues. The DNA of the CDR3 is TGTGCCATCAGTGATTTTGGGGGCGGGGAGCTGTTTTTT. Translated: CAISDFGGGELFF.

The V and J genes are TRBV6-2 or TRBV6-3 and TRBJ1-1, with D perhaps matching TRBD1 (6 bases). V was clipped by 2 bases and J by 4 bases, with 14 bases between them. The V gene's germline CDR1 is MNHEY and CDR2 SVGEGT. This CDR3 comprises 15 residues. The CDR3 DNA is TGTGCCAGCAGTTACGAGGGGGGACGCGTCACTGAAGCTTTCTTT. It translates to CASSYEGGRVTEAFF.

The chain uses TRBV27 and TRBJ1-3, with 7 positions matching TRBD1. CDR3 length: 17 amino acids. Unmatched junction bases numbered 10, after V lost 5 bases and J lost 0 bases. CDR1 is MNHEY, CDR2 SMNVEV, per germline (reference sequence). CDR3 residues: CASSKRTGLSSGNTIYF. In nucleotides, the CDR3 is TGTGCCAGCAGTAAACGGACAGGTCTGAGCTCTGGAAACACCATATATTTT.

V and J are TRBV29-1 and TRBJ2-7; D may be TRBD2 (6 bases). The V gene's germline CDR1 is SQVTM and CDR2 ANQGSEA. The V end was cut by 7 bases, the J end by 1 base, with 17 bases between. There are 14 residues in the CDR3. This chain's CDR3 is CSASGSGGSYEQYF. CDR3 DNA: TGCAGCGCTTCTGGGTCCGGAGGGTCCTACGAGCAGTACTTC.

This rearrangement joins TRBV28 to TRBJ1-4; D may be TRBD1 (6 bases). The CDR3 spans 13 residues. Germline V gives CDR1 MDHEN, CDR2 SYDVKM. V was shortened by 10 bases and J by 3 bases, with 12 bases between the two germline ends. The CDR3 nucleotides read TGTGCCATCGAATCAGGGGCTAATGAAAAACTGTTTTTT. This sequence encodes CAIESGANEKLFF.

The chain carries TRBV19 and TRBJ2-1; D uncertain. Trimming took off 1 base at V and 8 bases at J, with 15 bases between the two ends. This CDR3 spans 15 amino acids. Germline V gene lookup returns CDR1 LNHDA and CDR2 SQIVND (reference sequence). CDR3 loop: CASSIVSPGGYEQFF. The CDR3, as DNA: TGTGCCAGTAGTATAGTATCCCCCGGTGGGTATGAGCAGTTCTTC.